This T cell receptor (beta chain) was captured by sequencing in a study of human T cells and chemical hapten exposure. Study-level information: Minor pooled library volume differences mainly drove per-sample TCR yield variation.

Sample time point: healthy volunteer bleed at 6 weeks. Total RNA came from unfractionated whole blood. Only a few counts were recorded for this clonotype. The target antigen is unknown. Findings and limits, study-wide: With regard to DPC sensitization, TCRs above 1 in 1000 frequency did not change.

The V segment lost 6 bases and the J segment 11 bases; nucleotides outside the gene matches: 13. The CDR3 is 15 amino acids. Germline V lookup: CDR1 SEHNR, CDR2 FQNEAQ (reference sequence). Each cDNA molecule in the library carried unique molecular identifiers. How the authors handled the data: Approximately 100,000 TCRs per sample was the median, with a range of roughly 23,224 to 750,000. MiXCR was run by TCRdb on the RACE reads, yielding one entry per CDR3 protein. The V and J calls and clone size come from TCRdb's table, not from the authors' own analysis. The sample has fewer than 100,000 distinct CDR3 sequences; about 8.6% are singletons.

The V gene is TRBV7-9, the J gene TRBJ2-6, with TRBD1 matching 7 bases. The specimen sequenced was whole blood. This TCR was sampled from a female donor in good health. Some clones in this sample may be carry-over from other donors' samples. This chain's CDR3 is CASRENFRQGHVLTF. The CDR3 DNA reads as TGTGCCAGCAGGGAAAATTTCCGACAGGGTCACGTCCTGACTTTC.